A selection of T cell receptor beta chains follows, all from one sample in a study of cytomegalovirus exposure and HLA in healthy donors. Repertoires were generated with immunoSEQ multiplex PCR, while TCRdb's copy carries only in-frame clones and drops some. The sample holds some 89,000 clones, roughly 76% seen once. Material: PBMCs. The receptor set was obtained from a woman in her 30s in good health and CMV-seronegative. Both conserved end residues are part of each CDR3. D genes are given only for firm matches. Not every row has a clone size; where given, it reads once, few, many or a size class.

CDR3nt: TGTGCCAGCAGTACCCCGACAGGGAGGACTGAAGCTTTCTTT
CDR3aa: CASSTPTGRTEAFF
d_gene: TRBD1
abundance: NA
v_gene: TRBV6-5
j_gene: TRBJ1-1

CDR3nt: TGCGCCAGCAGCCAAGAACCGGGGAACTACGAGCAGTACTTC
CDR3aa: CASSQEPGNYEQYF
d_gene: NA
abundance: NA
v_gene: TRBV4-3
j_gene: TRBJ2-7

CDR3nt: TGTGCCAGCGGATTCGGAGGGAGTGAGACCCAGTACTTC
CDR3aa: CASGFGGSETQYF
d_gene: NA
abundance: NA
v_gene: TRBV19
j_gene: TRBJ2-5

CDR3nt: TGTGCCAGCTCACCACAACTTAGAAGCACGAACACCGGGGAGCTGTTTTTT
CDR3aa: CASSPQLRSTNTGELFF
d_gene: NA
abundance: NA
v_gene: TRBV18
j_gene: TRBJ2-2

CDR3nt: TGTGCCAGTAGCGGACCGGGACAGGGAATTAACTATGGCTACACCTTC
CDR3aa: CASSGPGQGINYGYTF
d_gene: TRBD1
abundance: NA
v_gene: TRBV19
j_gene: TRBJ1-2

CDR3nt: TGTGCCAGTAGTATAGCGGGGGGTTCCTACGAGCAGTACTTC
CDR3aa: CASSIAGGSYEQYF
d_gene: TRBD2
abundance: NA
v_gene: TRBV19
j_gene: TRBJ2-7

CDR3nt: TGTGCCAGTAGTCTAAACAGGGATAGGTTAGATGAAGCTTTCTTT
CDR3aa: CASSLNRDRLDEAFF
d_gene: NA
abundance: NA
v_gene: TRBV19
j_gene: TRBJ1-1

CDR3nt: TGCGCCAGCAGCTTGAGGGAGGGCACTGAAGCTTTCTTT
CDR3aa: CASSLREGTEAFF
d_gene: NA
abundance: NA
v_gene: TRBV5-1
j_gene: TRBJ1-1

CDR3nt: TGCGCCAGCAGCCCTTCCGGGACAGTTAATGAGCAGTTCTTC
CDR3aa: CASSPSGTVNEQFF
d_gene: TRBD1
abundance: NA
v_gene: TRBV5-1
j_gene: TRBJ2-1

CDR3nt: TGCGCCAGCAGCCAAGATCTGGGACTAGCCGGCGAGCAGTACTTC
CDR3aa: CASSQDLGLAGEQYF
d_gene: TRBD2
abundance: NA
v_gene: TRBV4-1
j_gene: TRBJ2-7

CDR3nt: TGTGCCAGCAGCTCTGAATCCGGGACTAGCACCGGGGAGCTGTTTTTT
CDR3aa: CASSSESGTSTGELFF
d_gene: TRBD2
abundance: NA
v_gene: TRBV4-2
j_gene: TRBJ2-2

CDR3nt: TGTGCCAGTAGTCCTCTCAGGAGGCGCACTGGAAACACCATATATTTT
CDR3aa: CASSPLRRRTGNTIYF
d_gene: NA
abundance: NA
v_gene: TRBV19
j_gene: TRBJ1-3

CDR3nt: TGCGCCAGCAGCTTGCAGGTATTCTCTGGAAACACCATATATTTT
CDR3aa: CASSLQVFSGNTIYF
d_gene: NA
abundance: once
v_gene: TRBV5-1
j_gene: TRBJ1-3

CDR3nt: TGTGCCAGCAGCCGAGACAGGGATGGCACTGAAGCTTTCTTT
CDR3aa: CASSRDRDGTEAFF
d_gene: TRBD1
abundance: NA
v_gene: TRBV4-2
j_gene: TRBJ1-1

CDR3nt: TGTGCCAGCTCACCGCAGACAGGCCCCTACAATGAGCAGTTCTTC
CDR3aa: CASSPQTGPYNEQFF
d_gene: NA
abundance: once
v_gene: TRBV18
j_gene: TRBJ2-1

CDR3nt: TGCGCCAGCAGCTTGGTTTCGGGACAGCCCCAGCATTTT
CDR3aa: CASSLVSGQPQHF
d_gene: NA
abundance: NA
v_gene: TRBV5-1
j_gene: TRBJ1-5

CDR3nt: TGTGCCAGCAGTTTATTTCAGGACAGGGGTGTACGAGAGACCCAGTACTTC
CDR3aa: CASSLFQDRGVRETQYF
d_gene: TRBD1
abundance: NA
v_gene: TRBV27
j_gene: TRBJ2-5

CDR3nt: TGTGCCAGCAGTTTCGGGGGGGCCCTGATCTACGAGCAGTACTTC
CDR3aa: CASSFGGALIYEQYF
d_gene: TRBD2
abundance: NA
v_gene: TRBV28
j_gene: TRBJ2-7

CDR3nt: TGTGCCAGCAGTACCCTGACTAGCGGGAGGAAGGATACGCAGTATTTT
CDR3aa: CASSTLTSGRKDTQYF
d_gene: TRBD2
abundance: NA
v_gene: TRBV27
j_gene: TRBJ2-3

CDR3nt: TGTGCCAGCAGTAGGACTGGTTACAATGAGCAGTTCTTC
CDR3aa: CASSRTGYNEQFF
d_gene: NA
abundance: NA
v_gene: TRBV6-5
j_gene: TRBJ2-1

CDR3nt: TGTGCCAGCAGCTTACAGGGTACGGCCGAGCAGTACTTC
CDR3aa: CASSLQGTAEQYF
d_gene: NA
abundance: NA
v_gene: TRBV7-9
j_gene: TRBJ2-7

CDR3nt: TGTGCCATCAGTGACTGGACTAGTGGTAGTGAGCAGTTCTTC
CDR3aa: CAISDWTSGSEQFF
d_gene: TRBD2
abundance: few
v_gene: TRBV10-3
j_gene: TRBJ2-1

CDR3nt: TGCGCCAGCAGCTTACAGGGGCACACAGATACGCAGTATTTT
CDR3aa: CASSLQGHTDTQYF
d_gene: TRBD1
abundance: NA
v_gene: TRBV5-1
j_gene: TRBJ2-3

CDR3nt: TGTGCCAGCAGCTTTCTAGCGGGAGGGCCCGAGACCCAGTACTTC
CDR3aa: CASSFLAGGPETQYF
d_gene: TRBD2
abundance: NA
v_gene: TRBV5-4
j_gene: TRBJ2-5

CDR3nt: TGTTCCAGCAGCTACAGACGGAGGGAAGAGACCCAGTACTTC
CDR3aa: CSSSYRRREETQYF
d_gene: NA
abundance: NA
v_gene: TRBV7-9
j_gene: TRBJ2-5

CDR3nt: TGCAGCGTTGAAGGGGGCTTAAACATTCAGTACTTC
CDR3aa: CSVEGGLNIQYF
d_gene: NA
abundance: once
v_gene: TRBV29-1
j_gene: TRBJ2-4

CDR3nt: TGTGCCAGCAGAAGTAAGGACAGGGTGTCAAAACTGTTTTTT
CDR3aa: CASRSKDRVSKLFF
d_gene: TRBD1
abundance: NA
v_gene: TRBV2
j_gene: TRBJ1-4